Shown below are 9 T cell receptor beta chains from a single sample sequenced in a study of shared clonotypes between healthy human individuals. Here immunoSEQ multiplex PCR was the method, and the copy in TCRdb shows in-frame clones only, minus some. The sample carries more than 550,000 clones, over 55% recorded once. Sequenced material: memory CD4+ T cells sorted from blood. Subset in this sample: CD45RA-negative fraction. Every receptor here comes from a woman between 25 and 40 years old in good health.

The V gene is TRBV10-2, the J gene TRBJ2-1; D is possibly TRBD2 (6 bases). The V gene lost 3 bases and the J gene lost 8 bases, with 11 bases spanning the gap. CDR3 length equals 13 residues. Per germline, CDR1 WSHSY and CDR2 SAAADI. CDR3 nucleotide sequence: TGCGCCAGCAGTGACCTTAGCGGATATGAGCAGTTCTTC. It specifies CASSDLSGYEQFF.

The chain recombines TRBV6-6 with TRBJ2-4, with D perhaps matching TRBD2 (6 bases). With 0 bases removed from V and 8 bases from J, the gap between germline ends came to 17 bases. The CDR3 has 16 residues. The germline gives CDR1 MNHNY, CDR2 SVGAGI (reference sequence). This chain's CDR3 is CASSYSRGVTGDIQYF. CDR3 coding DNA: TGTGCCAGCAGTTACTCTCGCGGGGTTACCGGGGACATTCAGTACTTC.

The V gene is TRBV5-4, the J gene TRBJ2-7; D unresolved. Germline CDR1 SGHNT, CDR2 YYREEE (reference sequence). Trimming cost V 6 bases and J 3 bases, with 13 bases left between them. The CDR3 has 13 amino acids. CDR3 protein: CASISPSGYEQYF. CDR3 bases: TGTGCCAGCATCTCTCCATCGGGCTACGAGCAGTACTTC.

V gene TRBV5-5 combines with J gene TRBJ2-7, with D tentatively TRBD1 (6 bases). The CDR3 loop spans 14 amino acids. V was shortened by 5 bases and J by 3 bases, with 15 bases between the two germline ends. Germline CDR1 is SGHKS and CDR2 is YYEKEE (reference sequence). The CDR3 DNA sequence: TGTGCCAGCAGGAAACCGGGACAAAACTACGAGCAGTACTTC. Protein product: CASRKPGQNYEQYF.

The chain combines TRBV9 with TRBJ2-1; possibly TRBD1 for D (6 bases). Germline V lookup: CDR1 SGDLS, CDR2 YYNGEE. The CDR3 loop spans 15 amino acids. Deletions cut 0 bases from V and 5 bases from J, with 12 bases between. The CDR3 nucleotides read TGTGCCAGCAGCGTAGACAGGGCCTTGAACAATGAGCAGTTCTTC. Translation: CASSVDRALNNEQFF. Supplemented by reference TRBV9 and TRBJ2-1, the full variable domain reads DSGVTQTPKHLITATGQRVTLRCSPRSGDLSVYWYQQSLDQGLQFLIQYYNGEERAKGNILERFSAQQFPDLHSELNLSSLELGDSALYFCASSVDRALNNEQFFGPGTRLTVL.

The chain links TRBV19 to TRBJ2-7; D is possibly TRBD2 (6 bases). With 5 bases removed from V and 5 bases from J, the gap between germline ends came to 13 bases. Germline assignment: CDR1 LNHDA and CDR2 SQIVND (reference sequence). The length of the CDR3 is 13 residues. CDR3 DNA sequence: TGTGCCAGTAGTGACCGGGAGCGACACGAGCAGTACTTC. This codes for CASSDRERHEQYF.

The chain has TRBV5-1 and TRBJ2-3; D possibly corresponds to TRBD2 (5 bases). The CDR3 is made up of 15 amino acids. Germline assignment: CDR1 SGHRS and CDR2 YFSETQ. Trimming shortened V by 0 bases and J by 10 bases, and 18 bases separated the two germline ends. The CDR3 sequence: CASSLDARPEGAQYF. The CDR3 DNA follows: TGCGCCAGCAGCTTGGACGCCCGCCCCGAGGGTGCGCAGTATTTT.

The V and J genes are TRBV5-8 and TRBJ2-5; TRBD1 matches 7 bases. V shed 4 bases, J shed 0 bases, and the junction held 15 bases outside the gene matches. CDR1 is SGHTS and CDR2 is YDEGEE in the germline V gene. The CDR3 contains 18 residues. This chain's CDR3 is CASSRGQRWVLNQETQYF. The CDR3 DNA reads TGTGCCAGCAGCCGGGGACAGCGCTGGGTGTTAAACCAAGAGACCCAGTACTTC.

This clone was detected a few times. The rearrangement uses TRBV29-1 and TRBJ1-1; D might be TRBD1 (6 bases). Germline loops: CDR1 SQVTM, CDR2 ANQGSEA. V lost 7 bases and J 0 bases, leaving 9 bases between the germline ends. The CDR3 runs 12 residues. CDR3 in DNA: TGCAGCGGGCAGGGGATGAACACTGAAGCTTTCTTT. It encodes CSGQGMNTEAFF. Full variable domain (remainder filled in from reference TRBV29-1 and TRBJ1-1): SAVISQKPSRDICQRGTSLTIQCQVDSQVTMMFWYRQQPGQSLTLIATANQGSEATYESGFVIDKFPISRPNLTFSTLTVSNMSPEDSSIYLCSGQGMNTEAFFGQGTRLTVV.